This TCR beta chain was retrieved from a study of identical twins. This clonotype came up many times. Antigen specificity is unknown. TCRdb called the 5' RACE reads again in MiXCR, with one record for every CDR3 protein. Of some 500,000 distinct CDR3 sequences listed, 9% to 10% are singletons. V lost 3 bases and J 11 bases, leaving 14 bases between the germline ends. The CDR3 contains 13 residues. Germline values: CDR1 MDHEN, CDR2 SYDVKM. Notes on the study in general: Surplus twin overlap in beta out-of-frame sequences was less pronounced. Models predicted too little out-of-frame TCR alpha sharing in monozygotic twins.

These data also featured in a second study, about yellow fever vaccine responses in identical twins. Turning to that study: A vaccine T cell response that seemed partly convergent and partly personalized was reported in twins.

The sample consisted of PBMCs. This receptor was obtained from a young woman in good health. The chain couples TRBV28 to TRBJ1-5; D is unresolved. The CDR3 bases are TGTGCCAGCAGTTTTCTCGCATGGCGAGCCCAGCATTTT. Protein: CASSFLAWRAQHF.